This T cell receptor beta chain derives from a study of Ad26.COV2.S vaccination and SARS-CoV-2 variants. The treatment denotes: roughly 20 received Ad26.COV2.S at low or high dose, single or two shots; about five received placebo; per-sample allocation not given. The investigators took samples on day 63 after the first vaccine or placebo injection. Measured with immunoSEQ multiplex PCR; TCRdb has only the in-frame clones, and not every one. The table lists about 350,000 clones, around nine tenths of them singletons. This clonotype was obtained from a person between 18 and 59 years old who received the Ad26.COV2.S COVID-19 vaccine or a placebo. The sequenced sample was peripheral blood, obtained in a trial of Ad26.COV2.S vaccine versus placebo.

The CDR3 nucleotides read TGTGCCAGCTCACCTCTAACTAGCGGGGGGTACAATGAGCAGTTCTTC. Translated: CASSPLTSGGYNEQFF. The rearrangement uses TRBV18 and TRBJ2-1; 12 nucleotides match TRBD2. The CDR3 is 16 residues long. V shed 3 bases, J shed 4 bases, and the junction held 4 bases outside the gene matches. From germline, CDR1 is KGHSH and CDR2 LQKENI.